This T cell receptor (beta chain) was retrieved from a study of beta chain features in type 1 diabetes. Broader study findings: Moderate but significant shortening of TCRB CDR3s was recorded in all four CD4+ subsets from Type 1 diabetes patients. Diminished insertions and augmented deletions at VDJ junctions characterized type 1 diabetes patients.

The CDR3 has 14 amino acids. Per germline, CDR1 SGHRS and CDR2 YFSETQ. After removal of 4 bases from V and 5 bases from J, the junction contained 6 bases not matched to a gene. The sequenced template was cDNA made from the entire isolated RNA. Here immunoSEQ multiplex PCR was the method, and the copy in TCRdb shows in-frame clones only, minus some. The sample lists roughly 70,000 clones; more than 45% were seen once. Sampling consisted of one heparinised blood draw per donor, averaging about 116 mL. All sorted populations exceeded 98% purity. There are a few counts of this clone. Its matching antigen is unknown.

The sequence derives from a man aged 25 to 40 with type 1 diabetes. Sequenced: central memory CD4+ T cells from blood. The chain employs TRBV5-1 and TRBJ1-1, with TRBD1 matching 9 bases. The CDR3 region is CASSRTGESTEAFF. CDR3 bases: TGCGCCAGCAGCAGGACAGGGGAATCGACTGAAGCTTTCTTT.